The entry below gives a single TCR beta chain sequence along with its context. Its antigen remains unknown. The PCR employed 60 Vbeta primers together with 13 Jbeta primers. Produced via immunoSEQ multiplex PCR; TCRdb's table is partial and in-frame only. Among some 210,000 clones, about four fifths were seen once, and the ten largest hold 9.5% to 13%. The sample is drawn from a study of cytomegalovirus exposure and HLA in healthy donors. Findings and caveats of the study: Diagnosis of cytomegalovirus status made by the classifier reportedly showed high specificity and sensitivity. Previous analysis showed most TCR beta V segments were productive about 90% or about 30% of the time. Some V segments (TRBV6-2 and TRBV6-3 among them) were excluded as indistinguishable.

V was shortened by 5 bases and J by 0 bases, with 13 bases between the two germline ends. Germline V gene sequence: CDR1 SEHNR, CDR2 FQNEAQ (reference sequence). This CDR3 has 15 amino acids. The rearrangement joins TRBV7-9 to TRBJ1-1; D gene ambiguous. Sequencing was done on a sample of PBMCs. This sequence was found in a woman in her forties or fifties in good health and CMV-seropositive. The CDR3 reads CASSPRGIMNTEAFF. CDR3 sequence (DNA): TGTGCCAGCAGCCCACGAGGCATTATGAACACTGAAGCTTTCTTT. Variable domain in full (rest from reference TRBV7-9 and TRBJ1-1): DTGVSQNPRHKITKRGQNVTFRCDPISEHNRLYWYRQTLGQGPEFLTYFQNEAQLEKSRLLSDRFSAERPKGSFSTLEIQRTEQGDSAMYLCASSPRGIMNTEAFFGQGTRLTVV.